One and the same sample provided the 31 T cell receptor beta chains below, sequenced in a study of OX40 agonist ivuxolimab in advanced cancers. Sequencing was performed with immunoSEQ multiplex PCR; in TCRdb, only in-frame clones are kept and a portion is missing. There are some 62,000 clones in the sample; around 90% occur only once, and more than 9.5% lies in the top ten. The sequencing used CD4+ or CD8+ T cells sorted from blood, collected in a trial of the OX40 agonist ivuxolimab. The receptors stem from an adult with an advanced solid tumor such as melanoma, head and neck, liver or kidney cancer.

V gene TRBV5-6 combines with J gene TRBJ2-3, with TRBD2 matching 9 bases. The V segment lost 7 bases and the J segment 1 base; nucleotides outside the gene matches: 13. Germline CDR1 is SGHDT and CDR2 is YYEEEE. The length of the CDR3 is 17 residues. The CDR3 DNA reads as TGTGCCAGCCTAGAGGCAGCGGGAGGATCTGGCACAGATACGCAGTATTTT. Its protein product is CASLEAAGGSGTDTQYF.

The rearrangement links TRBV5-1 to TRBJ2-1; 8 nucleotides align to TRBD1. Germline values: CDR1 SGHRS, CDR2 YFSETQ. The CDR3 is made up of 16 amino acids. The V and J ends lost 1 base and 2 bases, in that order; junction bases with no gene match: 5. CDR3 sequence: CASSLLDRATYNEQFF. The CDR3 DNA is TGCGCCAGCAGCTTGCTGGACAGGGCTACCTACAATGAGCAGTTCTTC. Variable domain in full (rest from reference TRBV5-1 and TRBJ2-1): KAGVTQTPRYLIKTRGQQVTLSCSPISGHRSVSWYQQTPGQGLQFLFEYFSETQRNKGNFPGRFSGRQFSNSRSEMNVSTLELGDSALYLCASSLLDRATYNEQFFGPGTRLTVL.

This clone turned up a few times. The chain carries TRBV6-1 and TRBJ2-7, with D perhaps matching TRBD1 (6 bases). Germline V CDR1 and CDR2: MNHNS, SASEGT. CDR3 size: 13 residues. Trimming took 5 bases from V and 6 from J, leaving 14 bases between them. CDR3 sequence reads: CASSSGTYGEQYF. The CDR3 DNA follows: TGTGCCAGCAGTTCCGGGACATACGGCGAGCAGTACTTC.

The chain links TRBV15 to TRBJ1-1; D is undetermined. Between the trimmed V and J ends, which lost 2 bases and 2 bases, there was a span of 9 bases. Germline V lookup: CDR1 LNHNV, CDR2 YYDKDF (reference sequence). CDR3 length: 14 amino acids. CDR3: CATSRYSSNTEAFF. The CDR3 DNA reads TGTGCCACCAGCAGATACTCCAGTAACACTGAAGCTTTCTTT.

V gene TRBV6-5 combines with J gene TRBJ1-1, with D hard to call. CDR1 is MNHEY and CDR2 is SVGAGI in the germline V gene. Deletions cut 2 bases from V and 4 bases from J, with 2 bases between. The CDR3 sequence is 11 residues long. The CDR3, as DNA: TGTGCCAGCAGTTACGGCACTGAAGCTTTCTTT. Its protein is CASSYGTEAFF.

This rearrangement joins TRBV10-1 to TRBJ2-3; no firm D call. This CDR3 is built from 14 residues. Germline CDR1 reads WNHNN; CDR2 reads SYGVQD (reference sequence). The V end lost 5 bases, the J end lost 1 base, and 10 bases lay between the germline ends. The CDR3 reads CASSRFSGTDTQYF. The CDR3 DNA is TGCGCCAGCAGTAGATTCAGCGGCACAGATACGCAGTATTTT.

The chain combines TRBV14 with TRBJ2-6, with 8 bases matching TRBD2. This CDR3 region has 18 residues. The germline CDR1 and CDR2 sequences are SGHDN and FVKESK. Germline trimming cut 5 bases from V and 0 bases from J; bases unmatched to any gene: 9. The CDR3 coding sequence is TGTGCCAGCAGCGTACACCGCGGGAGGAACTCTGGGGCCAACGTCCTGACTTTC. This encodes CASSVHRGRNSGANVLTF.

The chain uses TRBV6-6 and TRBJ2-7, with 8 nucleotides matching TRBD1. CDR1 is MNHNY, CDR2 SVGAGI, per germline (reference sequence). The CDR3 extends over 16 amino acids. Losses at the gene ends were 7 bases for V and 1 base for J; bases not matched to a gene: 12. The CDR3 nucleotides read TGTGCCAGCACGGACTACAGGGGGGCGAGTTCCTACGAGCAGTACTTC. Translated: CASTDYRGASSYEQYF.

The genes are TRBV4-3 and TRBJ2-1, with D perhaps matching TRBD1 (5 bases). Trimming took off 3 bases at V and 2 bases at J, with 8 bases between the two ends. CDR3 size: 14 residues. Germline CDR1 is LGHNA and CDR2 is YSLEER. The CDR3 DNA sequence: TGCGCCAGCAGCCACAGGGCCCCCTACAATGAGCAGTTCTTC. It yields the protein CASSHRAPYNEQFF.

This clone appeared a single time. The V gene is TRBV5-6, the J gene TRBJ2-7; the D is unclear. CDR1 is SGHDT and CDR2 is YYEEEE in the germline V gene. The CDR3 has 14 residues. V lost 0 bases, J lost 2 bases, and 9 bases lay in between. The CDR3 reads CASSLGATPYEQYF. The DNA of the CDR3 is TGTGCCAGCAGCTTGGGGGCTACCCCCTACGAGCAGTACTTC.

J is TRBJ2-1 and V is TRBV10-3, with a weak D call TRBD1 (6 bases). The CDR3 extends over 18 amino acids. Deletions cut 2 bases from V and 3 bases from J, with 20 bases between. The germline gives CDR1 ENHRY, CDR2 SYGVKD. The CDR3 here is CAISELRETGMFYNEQFF. For the CDR3, the DNA is TGTGCCATCAGTGAGCTGCGAGAGACAGGAATGTTCTACAATGAGCAGTTCTTC.

In DNA form, the CDR3 reads TGTGCCAGCAGCTCCCCGGGACCGACCAACACTGAAGCTTTCTTT. This encodes CASSSPGPTNTEAFF. The chain carries TRBV7-9 and TRBJ1-1, with D possibly being TRBD1 (5 bases). V lost 4 bases and J 2 bases, leaving 14 bases between the germline ends. Germline values: CDR1 SEHNR, CDR2 FQNEAQ (reference sequence). The CDR3 loop spans 15 amino acids. Variable domain in full (rest from reference TRBV7-9 and TRBJ1-1): DTGVSQNPRHKITKRGQNVTFRCDPISEHNRLYWYRQTLGQGPEFLTYFQNEAQLEKSRLLSDRFSAERPKGSFSTLEIQRTEQGDSAMYLCASSSPGPTNTEAFFGQGTRLTVV.

J is TRBJ2-6 and V is TRBV6-1, with a possible D match to TRBD2 (5 bases). CDR1 is MNHNS and CDR2 is SASEGT in the germline V gene. The germline V and J ends were trimmed by 5 bases and 0 bases, with 5 bases remaining between them. The CDR3 is 14 amino acids. Written as DNA, the CDR3 is TGTGCCAGCAGTCGGGACTCTGGGGCCAACGTCCTGACTTTC. Protein sequence: CASSRDSGANVLTF.

The gene calls are TRBV19 and TRBJ2-7; TRBD1 matches at 9 bases. The CDR3 loop spans 15 amino acids. CDR1 and CDR2 from the germline V gene are LNHDA and SQIVND (reference sequence). The V segment lost 3 bases and the J segment 5 bases; nucleotides outside the gene matches: 8. As DNA, the CDR3 is TGTGCCAGTAGTATCTCAACAGGGGGCTTAAACGAGCAGTACTTC. Its protein product is CASSISTGGLNEQYF.

The chain combines TRBV18 with TRBJ2-1, with TRBD1 as a possible D gene (6 bases). The germline gives CDR1 KGHSH, CDR2 LQKENI. The germline V and J ends were trimmed by 2 bases and 2 bases, with 16 bases remaining between them. This CDR3 is built from 17 residues. The CDR3 loop is CASSPTGSTGTYNEQFF. In nucleotides, the CDR3 is TGTGCCAGCTCACCAACAGGGTCGACCGGAACCTACAATGAGCAGTTCTTC.

The chain recombines TRBV27 with TRBJ2-5; 12 bases align to TRBD2. This CDR3 is 16 amino acids long. The V and J ends lost 6 bases and 4 bases, in that order; junction bases with no gene match: 9. Germline V gene lookup returns CDR1 MNHEY and CDR2 SMNVEV (reference sequence). CDR3 region: CASSILAGGPGETQYF. CDR3 nucleotide sequence: TGTGCCAGCAGCATTCTAGCGGGAGGGCCGGGAGAGACCCAGTACTTC.

V is TRBV2 and J is TRBJ2-2; 10 bases line up with TRBD1. Germline V gene lookup returns CDR1 SNHLY and CDR2 FYNNEI. This CDR3 has 15 residues. Losses at the gene ends were 1 base for V and 5 bases for J; bases not matched to a gene: 1. The CDR3 nucleotides read TGTGCCAGCAGTGAAGGGACAGGGGGTACCGGGGAGCTGTTTTTT. Its protein product is CASSEGTGGTGELFF.

The chain links TRBV4-3 to TRBJ2-7; the match to TRBD2 covers 14 bases. This CDR3 spans 18 amino acids. Germline V gives CDR1 LGHNA, CDR2 YSLEER. With 2 bases clipped from V and 5 bases from J, the junction kept 11 bases outside the gene matches. The CDR3 DNA reads TGCGCCAGCAGCCAACCTCTCGGGACTAGCGGGAGTCGCCACGAGCAGTACTTC. Protein sequence: CASSQPLGTSGSRHEQYF.

The chain combines TRBV4-2 with TRBJ1-5; the D is unclear. The CDR3 contains 17 residues. Germline CDR1 and CDR2: LGHNA and YNFKEQ. Trimming cost V 0 bases and J 0 bases, with 12 bases left between them. The CDR3: CASSQDLAVYSNQPQHF. For the CDR3, the DNA is TGTGCCAGCAGCCAAGATCTCGCAGTCTATAGCAATCAGCCCCAGCATTTT.

The chain uses TRBV28 and TRBJ2-7; 7 bases fit TRBD1. In germline, CDR1 is MDHEN, CDR2 SYDVKM. CDR3 length: 15 amino acids. J gave up 2 bases and V 6 bases, and 10 bases lay outside the gene matches. The CDR3 DNA reads TGTGCCAGCAGCACCCAGACAGGGAACCCCTACGAGCAGTACTTC. This sequence encodes CASSTQTGNPYEQYF.

In nucleotides, the CDR3 is TGCAGCGTTGAAGGAGAAAAGGGGGCCTACGAGCAGTACTTC. Amino acid sequence: CSVEGEKGAYEQYF. The V and J genes are TRBV29-1 and TRBJ2-7; D possibly corresponds to TRBD1 (6 bases). The CDR3 runs to 14 residues. Germline loops: CDR1 SQVTM, CDR2 ANQGSEA. Trimming pared 1 base from V and 2 bases from J, leaving 12 bases between.

The V call is TRBV2, the J call TRBJ2-1; no clear D gene. V shed 3 bases and J shed 0 bases, with 9 bases lying between them. The germline CDR1 and CDR2 sequences are SNHLY and FYNNEI. This CDR3 spans 15 amino acids. The CDR3 DNA sequence: TGTGCCAGCAGTGAGCAGGCAAACTCCTACAATGAGCAGTTCTTC. Protein: CASSEQANSYNEQFF.

This chain joins TRBV6-6 and TRBJ1-2, with 8 bases lining up with TRBD1. Germline CDR1 and CDR2: MNHNY and SVGAGI (reference sequence). Losses at the gene ends were 7 bases for V and 2 bases for J; bases not matched to a gene: 9. CDR3 length equals 15 residues. The CDR3 spells CASTPGQGLNYGYTF. CDR3 DNA sequence: TGTGCCAGCACCCCAGGACAGGGCCTGAACTATGGCTACACCTTC.

This chain's CDR3 is CASSPPTGKAGELFF. For the CDR3, the DNA is TGTGCCAGCAGCCCCCCGACAGGGAAGGCCGGGGAGCTGTTTTTT. The chain joins TRBV7-9 to TRBJ2-2, with 7 bases lining up with TRBD1. CDR1 and CDR2 (germline): SEHNR, FQNEAQ (reference sequence). V dropped 5 bases and J dropped 6; count of bases not matched to a gene: 9. The CDR3 is made up of 15 amino acids.

The V and J genes are TRBV4-1 and TRBJ2-1; maybe TRBD1 (6 bases). The V gene lost 0 bases and the J gene lost 12 bases, with 21 bases spanning the gap. The CDR3 sequence is 16 residues long. Germline CDR1 and CDR2: MGHRA and YSYEKL. The CDR3 nucleotides are TGCGCCAGCAGCCAAGATATACTCCAGGGGCCTCTTGGGCAGTTCTTC. Its translation is CASSQDILQGPLGQFF.

Of note for this clone: A read error may produce the germline difference seen at one junction end. V is TRBV10-1 and J is TRBJ2-3; 11 bases match TRBD2. The CDR3 covers 15 residues. Germline V gene data show CDR1 as WNHNN and CDR2 as SYGVQD (reference sequence). The CDR3 sequence is CPRASSGGSRDTQYF. The DNA for the CDR3 is TGCCCCAGGGCGTCTAGCGGGGGGAGCAGGGATACGCAGTATTTT.

Only one count was recorded for this clone. Other DNA sequences of this sample code for an identical CDR3. The chain recombines TRBV27 with TRBJ1-1; D call uncertain. The CDR3 consists of 13 residues. Per the germline V gene, CDR1 is MNHEY and CDR2 is SMNVEV (reference sequence). V was pared by 6 bases and J by 1 base, with 9 bases between. CDR3 bases: TGTGCCAGCAGCCTCGGGCCGAACACTGAAGCTTTCTTT. It translates to CASSLGPNTEAFF.

This chain joins TRBV11-2 and TRBJ2-1; D not certain. Germline V gene sequence: CDR1 SGHAT, CDR2 FQNNGV. Trimming removed 7 bases from V and 0 bases from J, with 19 bases in between. The CDR3 has 17 residues. CDR3 nucleotide sequence: TGTGCCAGCATCGTGGCGGCGCGGCCGAGCTCCTACAATGAGCAGTTCTTC. This encodes CASIVAARPSSYNEQFF.

V gene TRBV13 combines with J gene TRBJ1-2; TRBD1 matches 10 bases. This CDR3 spans 14 amino acids. Germline loops: CDR1 PRHDT, CDR2 FYEKMQ (reference sequence). The J segment lost 4 bases and the V segment lost 10 bases, leaving 9 bases of the junction unmatched. CDR3 loop: CANEGQGLGYGYTF. Here the CDR3 DNA reads TGTGCCAACGAGGGACAGGGGCTCGGCTATGGCTACACCTTC.

This clone was observed once. The V call is TRBV15, the J call TRBJ2-3; 7 nucleotides match TRBD2. After removal of 0 bases from V and 0 bases from J, the junction contained 6 bases not matched to a gene. The CDR3 is 17 amino acids. Germline V gene lookup returns CDR1 LNHNV and CDR2 YYDKDF (reference sequence). CDR3 region: CATSRDREEPSTDTQYF. CDR3 nucleotides: TGTGCCACCAGCAGAGATCGGGAGGAACCTAGCACAGATACGCAGTATTTT.

This rearrangement joins TRBV4-1 to TRBJ2-5; 10 positions agree with TRBD2. The J call is uncertain, as TRBJ2-7 better fits the DNA end. The CDR3 is made up of 16 amino acids. The V gene's germline CDR1 is MGHRA and CDR2 YSYEKL. CDR3 region: CASSQDSLAGAYEQYF. For the CDR3, the DNA is TGCGCCAGCAGCCAAGATAGTCTAGCGGGAGCCTACGAGCAGTACTTC.